This entry lists 29 T cell receptor beta chains sequenced from one sample in a study of CD8 T cells in Susac syndrome. Random hexamers were used to reverse transcribe an amount of roughly 0.5 to 1 ug RNA. TCRdb fed the immunoSEQ multiplex PCR reads into MiXCR, producing one record per CDR3 protein. This sample has roughly 300,000 distinct CDR3 sequences, with around 84% found just once. The sequencing sample was made of CD8+ T cells from PBMCs. Receptor source: a human donor with multiple sclerosis.

The J gene is TRBJ1-3, the V gene TRBV7-9; no definite D call. V dropped 4 bases and J dropped 1 base, with 11 bases sitting between them. The CDR3 extends over 15 amino acids. Germline V gives CDR1 SEHNR, CDR2 FQNEAQ (reference sequence). This chain's CDR3 is CASSSLVPSGNTIYF. CDR3 coding DNA: TGTGCCAGCAGCTCCCTCGTCCCATCTGGAAACACCATATATTTT. The full variable domain, in which reference TRBV7-9 and TRBJ1-3 provide the parts outside the CDR3, is DTGVSQNPRHKITKRGQNVTFRCDPISEHNRLYWYRQTLGQGPEFLTYFQNEAQLEKSRLLSDRFSAERPKGSFSTLEIQRTEQGDSAMYLCASSSLVPSGNTIYFGEGSWLTVV.

In this sample, this clonotype turned up once. The chain links TRBV3-1 to TRBJ1-5, with unresolved D. CDR3 length: 15 residues. Germline-derived CDR1 and CDR2 are LGHDT and YNNKEL (reference sequence). Trimming left V 1 base short and J 2 bases short, with 9 bases between. The CDR3 DNA is TGTGCCAGCAGCCAAGTACGGGATGGCAATCAGCCCCAGCATTTT. As protein: CASSQVRDGNQPQHF.

This clonotype was seen only a few times. The chain links TRBV11-2 to TRBJ1-2, with 10 bases lining up with TRBD1. V dropped 4 bases and J dropped 8; count of bases not matched to a gene: 7. The CDR3 runs to 14 residues. CDR1 is SGHAT and CDR2 is FQNNGV in the germline V gene. CDR3 in amino acids: CASSSQTGGYGYTF. Written as DNA, the CDR3 is TGTGCCAGCAGCTCCCAGACAGGGGGCTACGGCTACACCTTC. The full variable domain, its missing parts supplied by reference TRBV11-2 and TRBJ1-2, is EAGVAQSPRYKIIEKRQSVAFWCNPISGHATLYWYQQILGQGPKLLIQFQNNGVVDDSQLPKDRFSAERLKGVDSTLKIQPAKLEDSAVYLCASSSQTGGYGYTFGSGTRLTVV.

This chain links TRBV5-4 with TRBJ2-1; D call uncertain. CDR3 length: 15 residues. The germline V gene has CDR1 SGHNT and CDR2 YYREEE (reference sequence). V was clipped by 1 base and J by 5 bases, with 13 bases between them. CDR3: CASSLRSNLNNEQFF. For the CDR3, the DNA is TGTGCCAGCAGCTTGAGGTCTAATTTAAACAATGAGCAGTTCTTC.

This chain uses TRBV9 with TRBJ1-2; 8 nucleotides match TRBD1. Trimming cost V 3 bases and J 8 bases; bases outside gene matches: 12. Looked up from germline, CDR1 is SGDLS and CDR2 is YYNGEE. This CDR3 comprises 15 residues. The CDR3 DNA follows: TGTGCCAGCAGCGGTACTGTAGGACAGGGTGGCGGCTACACCTTC. Encoded protein: CASSGTVGQGGGYTF.

The sample holds one count of this clonotype. The chain employs TRBV3-1 and TRBJ2-1, with D unresolved. Germline V CDR1 and CDR2: LGHDT, YNNKEL (reference sequence). CDR3 size: 17 residues. Trimming removed 0 bases from V and 4 bases from J, with 16 bases in between. CDR3 protein: CASSQDDDLAGYNEQFF. CDR3 DNA sequence: TGTGCCAGCAGCCAAGATGACGATTTGGCCGGGTACAATGAGCAGTTCTTC.

V and J are TRBV27 and TRBJ1-5, with D unresolved. Germline V gene sequence: CDR1 MNHEY, CDR2 SMNVEV (reference sequence). The length of the CDR3 is 12 residues. V was clipped by 5 bases and J by 4 bases, with 6 bases between them. The CDR3 DNA follows: TGTGCCAGCAGTGCACTGAATCAGCCCCAGCATTTT. It translates to CASSALNQPQHF.

To note about this clonotype: The junction and the germline gene differ at one end; a read error may be behind it. The V call is TRBV19, the J call TRBJ1-4, with D maybe TRBD1 (5 bases). Germline CDR1 and CDR2: LNHDA and SQIVND (reference sequence). The CDR3 covers 11 residues. The CDR3 DNA sequence: TGTGCCAGTAGGAGGGGTGAAAAACCGTTTTTT. Translating gives CASRRGEKPFF. Based on the CDR3 plus reference TRBV19 and TRBJ1-4, the full variable domain is DGGITQSPKYLFRKEGQNVTLSCEQNLNHDAMYWYRQDPGQGLRLIYYSQIVNDFQKGDIAEGYSVSREKKESFPLTVTSAQKNPTAFYLCASRRGEKPFFGSGTQLSVL.

This clonotype was observed once. The V call is TRBV7-9, the J call TRBJ2-7; the D is unclear. V was cut by 8 bases and J by 2 bases, with 16 bases left in between. CDR3 size: 14 residues. Germline V CDR1 and CDR2: SEHNR, FQNEAQ (reference sequence). CDR3 sequence reads: CASQGPTSTYEQYF. DNA of the CDR3: TGTGCCAGCCAAGGGCCTACATCTACCTACGAGCAGTACTTC.

This clonotype was picked up a small number of times. In DNA form, the CDR3 reads TGTGCCAGCAGTTACGCGGGTCCCATGAACACTGAAGCTTTCTTT. Translation: CASSYAGPMNTEAFF. The chain joins TRBV6-5 to TRBJ1-1; D is uncertain. V was pared by 2 bases and J by 0 bases, with 10 bases between. CDR3 length: 15 amino acids. Germline lookup yields CDR1 MNHEY and CDR2 SVGAGI.

This clonotype was recorded once. V gene TRBV5-6 combines with J gene TRBJ2-3; D not certain. V was cut by 1 base and J by 5 bases, with 5 bases left in between. The CDR3 contains 12 residues. Germline V gives CDR1 SGHDT, CDR2 YYEEEE. The CDR3 here is CASSLSVDTQYF. DNA for the CDR3: TGTGCCAGCAGCTTGTCGGTAGATACGCAGTATTTT.

CDR3 loop: CASSSSSGSSYNEQFF. The DNA for the CDR3 is TGTGCCAGCAGTTCCTCTAGCGGGAGCTCCTACAATGAGCAGTTCTTC. The chain joins TRBV12-3 or TRBV12-4 to TRBJ2-1; TRBD2 aligns across 10 bases. This CDR3 is 16 amino acids long. V shed 4 bases and J 0 bases; nucleotides not matched to a gene: 3.

This rearrangement joins TRBV9 to TRBJ2-2; D perhaps matches TRBD2 (5 bases). The V gene lost 3 bases and the J gene lost 5 bases, with 17 bases spanning the gap. Germline values: CDR1 SGDLS, CDR2 YYNGEE. There are 16 residues in the CDR3. The CDR3 sequence: CASSASADPVTGELFF. In DNA form, the CDR3 reads TGTGCCAGCAGCGCTTCAGCGGATCCCGTAACCGGGGAGCTGTTTTTT.

The chain has TRBV14 and TRBJ2-7; no clear D gene. The V and J ends lost 1 base and 4 bases respectively, with 14 bases between them. The germline V gene has CDR1 SGHDN and CDR2 FVKESK. CDR3 size: 15 residues. The CDR3 protein is CASSQGDGHSYEQYF. DNA for the CDR3: TGTGCCAGCAGCCAAGGAGACGGGCATTCGTACGAGCAGTACTTC.

The table lists this clonotype with a count of one. The V gene is TRBV11-2, the J gene TRBJ2-7, with D possibly matching TRBD1 (6 bases). Germline values: CDR1 SGHAT, CDR2 FQNNGV. Deletions cut 5 bases from V and 7 bases from J, with 15 bases between. This CDR3 contains 13 residues. The CDR3 loop is CASSKQGMREQYF. As DNA, the CDR3 is TGTGCCAGCAGCAAACAGGGCATGCGGGAGCAGTACTTC. The full variable domain, its missing parts supplied by reference TRBV11-2 and TRBJ2-7, is EAGVAQSPRYKIIEKRQSVAFWCNPISGHATLYWYQQILGQGPKLLIQFQNNGVVDDSQLPKDRFSAERLKGVDSTLKIQPAKLEDSAVYLCASSKQGMREQYFGPGTRLTVT.

In regard to this clonotype: The junction shows a germline mismatch at one end, possibly a read error. The V gene is TRBV7-7, the J gene TRBJ2-7; unclear D gene. The CDR3 runs to 15 residues. Germline values: CDR1 SSHAT, CDR2 FNYEAQ (reference sequence). The CDR3 bases are TGTGCTAGCAGCCCTGAGGCCAGCCCAACCTACGAGCAGTACTTC. It encodes CASSPEASPTYEQYF.

The rearrangement uses TRBV2 and TRBJ1-2, with D maybe TRBD1 (6 bases). CDR3 length equals 11 residues. Germline V lookup: CDR1 SNHLY, CDR2 FYNNEI. Trimming took 4 bases from V and 8 from J, leaving 8 bases between them. CDR3 nucleotide sequence: TGTGCCAGCAGTGCAGGGGTAGGCTACACCTTC. It yields the protein CASSAGVGYTF.

The rearrangement uses TRBV5-1 and TRBJ2-1, with D possibly being TRBD2 (7 bases). This CDR3 comprises 16 residues. The germline V gene encodes CDR1 SGHRS and CDR2 YFSETQ. The V gene lost 3 bases and the J gene lost 6 bases, with 19 bases spanning the gap. CDR3 nucleotide sequence: TGCGCCAGCAGCTCCCTAGGGGGAGGGCCTCGCAATGAGCAGTTCTTC. Protein: CASSSLGGGPRNEQFF.

The J gene is TRBJ2-1, the V gene TRBV10-3, with 8 nucleotides matching TRBD2. The CDR3 is 14 amino acids. CDR1 and CDR2 (germline): ENHRY, SYGVKD. V lost 7 bases to trimming and J lost 7 bases; unmatched junction nucleotides: 9. The CDR3 DNA reads TGTGCCATCACCCCGGGAGGGGCGGGTAATGAGCAGTTCTTC. This encodes CAITPGGAGNEQFF.

This sequence joins TRBV27 and TRBJ2-1; D could derive from TRBD1 or TRBD2 (5 bases each). Germline CDR1 and CDR2: MNHEY and SMNVEV (reference sequence). The CDR3 consists of 14 residues. V shed 2 bases and J shed 8 bases, with 13 bases lying between them. The CDR3 DNA is TGTGCCAGCAGTTTAAGTTCGGGACGGCATGAGCAGTTCTTC. Protein sequence: CASSLSSGRHEQFF.

The chain recombines TRBV12-3 or TRBV12-4 with TRBJ1-1; the match to TRBD1 covers 9 bases. CDR3 size: 14 residues. The ends lost 2 bases at V and 4 bases at J; junction bases unmatched: 2. The CDR3 region is CASSLRDRATEAFF. The CDR3 DNA follows: TGTGCCAGCAGTTTACGGGACAGGGCCACTGAAGCTTTCTTT.

This chain connects TRBV5-4 to TRBJ2-7; 15 bases agree with TRBD2. CDR1 and CDR2 from the germline V gene are SGHNT and YYREEE (reference sequence). The V and J ends lost 4 bases and 5 bases, in that order; junction bases with no gene match: 4. The CDR3 contains 15 residues. The CDR3 spells CASSGTSGRIDEQYF. CDR3 in DNA: TGTGCCAGCAGCGGGACTAGCGGGAGGATCGACGAGCAGTACTTC. Looking up the rest from reference TRBV5-4 and TRBJ2-7 gives the full variable domain: ETGVTQSPTHLIKTRGQQVTLRCSSQSGHNTVSWYQQALGQGPQFIFQYYREEENGRGNFPPRFSGLQFPNYSSELNVNALELDDSALYLCASSGTSGRIDEQYFGPGTRLTVT.

V and J are TRBV27 and TRBJ2-1, with unresolved D. The CDR3 contains 13 residues. V was trimmed by 0 bases and J by 6 bases, leaving 6 bases between them. Germline V gives CDR1 MNHEY, CDR2 SMNVEV (reference sequence). The CDR3: CASSLSRINEQFF. The DNA of the CDR3 is TGTGCCAGCAGTTTATCACGCATCAATGAGCAGTTCTTC.

The V and J genes are TRBV5-1 and TRBJ2-1; D is unresolved. CDR3 length: 16 residues. In germline, CDR1 is SGHRS, CDR2 YFSETQ. Trimming removed 0 bases from V and 2 bases from J, with 12 bases in between. For the CDR3, the DNA is TGCGCCAGCAGCTTGGCGGCTCTTACCCCCTACAATGAGCAGTTCTTC. The encoded protein is CASSLAALTPYNEQFF.

The chain links TRBV12-3 or TRBV12-4 to TRBJ2-3, with D possibly matching TRBD1 (6 bases). V dropped 4 bases and J dropped 2 bases, with 13 bases sitting between them. The CDR3 length is 15 residues. CDR3 sequence reads: CASSYRDTLTDTQYF. DNA of the CDR3: TGTGCCAGCAGTTACCGGGACACCCTCACAGATACGCAGTATTTT.

The rearrangement links TRBV28 to TRBJ2-1; a possible D gene is TRBD2 (6 bases). Trimming cost V 1 base and J 10 bases, with 14 bases left between them. Germline V gene data show CDR1 as MDHEN and CDR2 as SYDVKM. This CDR3 is built from 14 residues. The CDR3 sequence is CASSLFRGINEQFF. In DNA, the CDR3 is TGTGCCAGCAGTTTATTCCGGGGGATAAACGAGCAGTTCTTC.

Only one count was recorded for this clonotype. The chain carries TRBV10-3 and TRBJ2-5; TRBD2 might be the D (5 bases). Germline CDR1 ENHRY, CDR2 SYGVKD. V lost 6 bases and J lost 5, with 13 bases in between. The length of the CDR3 is 13 residues. The CDR3 loop is CAIRSGLRETQYF. CDR3 sequence (DNA): TGTGCCATCAGATCCGGACTTCGGGAGACCCAGTACTTC.

V usage is TRBV11-2 and J usage is TRBJ2-7; D call uncertain. The CDR3 spans 13 residues. The germline gives CDR1 SGHAT, CDR2 FQNNGV. Trimming cost V 0 bases and J 5 bases, with 8 bases left between them. The CDR3 is CASSLEVRDEQYF. The CDR3 DNA is TGTGCCAGCAGCTTAGAAGTCCGGGACGAGCAGTACTTC.

This chain joins TRBV28 and TRBJ2-1; D is perhaps TRBD1 (5 bases). Germline CDR1 is MDHEN and CDR2 is SYDVKM. CDR3 length equals 15 residues. V was clipped by 6 bases and J by 5 bases, with 17 bases between them. CDR3 bases: TGTGCCAGCAGCGCCAGGGATGCCCTCGACAATGAGCAGTTCTTC. Its protein product is CASSARDALDNEQFF.